This is a list of T cell receptor beta chains from one sample in a study of early stage breast cancer tumors. Clones were read by immunoSEQ multiplex PCR, and TCRdb kept only the in-frame ones, dropping some. The sample records about 30,000 clones, about 70% being singletons. Material: blood. Every receptor here comes from a person aged 45-60 years with breast cancer. Each CDR3 is given with its conserved first and last residue. The D gene is left open where the match is weak. Clone size is shown for a subset of rows, as once, few, many or a class of expanded clone.

D gene	V gene	J gene	clone size	CDR3 protein	CDR3 DNA
NA	TRBV4-1	TRBJ2-5	once	CASSRPGSIQETQYF	TGCGCCAGCAGCCGCCCCGGTAGTATCCAAGAGACCCAGTACTTC
TRBD1	TRBV5-6	TRBJ2-7	NA	CASSFPGQGRNEQYF	TGTGCCAGCAGCTTCCCGGGACAGGGTCGGAACGAGCAGTACTTC
NA	TRBV10-3	TRBJ2-7	few	CAISEKRPAGEQYF	TGTGCCATCAGTGAAAAGCGCCCTGCAGGGGAGCAGTACTTC
NA	TRBV27	TRBJ2-7	NA	CASSSQPGLYYEQYF	TGTGCCAGCAGTTCGCAACCGGGACTTTACTACGAGCAGTACTTC
NA	TRBV4-3	TRBJ1-4	few	CASSQAPPSGGEKLFF	TGCGCCAGCAGCCAAGCCCCCCCTTCAGGCGGTGAAAAACTGTTTTTT
TRBD2	TRBV11-2	TRBJ2-2	NA	CASSRPGLVTNTGELFF	TGTGCCAGCAGCCGCCCGGGACTAGTGACGAACACCGGGGAGCTGTTTTTT
TRBD1	TRBV7-6	TRBJ2-5	NA	CASSQRPSGQQETQYF	TGTGCCAGCAGCCAACGCCCCTCGGGACAGCAAGAGACCCAGTACTTC
NA	TRBV7-8	TRBJ2-3	NA	CASSLISTDTQYF	TGTGCCAGCAGCTTAATTAGCACAGATACGCAGTATTTT
NA	TRBV7-2	TRBJ1-4	NA	CASSLGRREKLFF	TGTGCCAGCAGCTTAGGGCGGAGGGAAAAACTGTTTTTT
TRBD1	TRBV27	TRBJ1-1	NA	CASTEFTSGGRTEAFF	TGTGCCAGCACCGAGTTTACCTCAGGGGGCCGGACTGAAGCTTTCTTT
TRBD2	TRBV20-1	TRBJ2-1	NA	CSALLAVEQFF	TGCAGTGCTCTGCTAGCGGTTGAGCAGTTCTTC
TRBD1	TRBV19	TRBJ2-1	NA	CASATGQVGEQFF	TGTGCCAGTGCGACGGGACAGGTTGGTGAGCAGTTCTTC
NA	TRBV11-1	TRBJ2-2	NA	CASSLRGTAYTGELFF	TGTGCCAGCAGCTTACGCGGGACCGCGTACACCGGGGAGCTGTTTTTT
TRBD1	TRBV18	TRBJ1-5	NA	CASSPGQGAQGGNQPQHF	TGTGCCAGCTCACCTGGACAGGGGGCGCAAGGAGGCAATCAGCCCCAGCATTTT
NA	TRBV30	TRBJ2-6	NA	CAWSVLGLRTLTGANVLTF	TGTGCCTGGAGTGTACTCGGGTTAAGAACACTGACTGGGGCCAACGTCCTGACTTTC
TRBD2	TRBV7-2	TRBJ2-4	NA	CASSFGLAENIQYF	TGTGCCAGCAGCTTTGGACTAGCGGAAAACATTCAGTACTTC
TRBD2	TRBV2	TRBJ2-1	NA	CASSTSGRGTEQFF	TGTGCCAGCAGTACTAGCGGGAGGGGCACTGAGCAGTTCTTC
NA	TRBV29-1	TRBJ2-5	once	CSVEKGVAETQYF	TGCAGCGTCGAGAAGGGGGTAGCAGAGACCCAGTACTTC
NA	TRBV5-8	TRBJ1-1	NA	CASSSRAFF	TGTGCCAGCAGCTCTAGAGCTTTCTTT
TRBD1	TRBV7-9	TRBJ2-1	NA	CASSPGGQGAHNEQFF	TGTGCCAGCAGCCCGGGGGGACAGGGGGCGCACAATGAGCAGTTCTTC
TRBD1	TRBV4-3	TRBJ1-1	NA	CASSQETGRNTEAFF	TGCGCCAGCAGCCAAGAGACAGGGAGGAACACTGAAGCTTTCTTT
TRBD2	TRBV7-9	TRBJ2-7	few	CASSPPMRTSGQEQYF	TGTGCCAGCAGCCCCCCCATGAGGACTAGCGGGCAGGAGCAGTACTTC
TRBD1	TRBV7-9	TRBJ1-5	NA	CASSAGQFNQPQHF	TGTGCCAGCAGCGCGGGACAGTTCAATCAGCCCCAGCATTTT
TRBD1	TRBV5-6	TRBJ2-5	few	CASSLLRGQPRETQYF	TGTGCCAGCAGCTTGTTGAGGGGGCAGCCACGGGAGACCCAGTACTTC